What follows are 7 T cell receptor beta chains derived from one specimen sequenced in a study of blood T cell repertoires in COVID-19. Repertoires were generated with immunoSEQ multiplex PCR, while TCRdb's copy carries only in-frame clones and drops some. The sample shows roughly 200,000 clones, 80% to 85% of them seen only once. Sequenced: peripheral blood. Source of these receptors: a man aged 45-65 years with active or convalescent COVID-19.

V gene TRBV4-2 combines with J gene TRBJ2-7; TRBD1 matches at 7 bases. Trimming cost V 5 bases and J 3 bases; bases outside gene matches: 13. Germline V gives CDR1 LGHNA, CDR2 YNFKEQ. This CDR3 comprises 16 residues. The DNA for the CDR3 is TGTGCCAGCAGCGAGGGGGCCCGAGGGCTCCGCTACGAGCAGTACTTC. Translating it yields CASSEGARGLRYEQYF.

The chain joins TRBV11-2 to TRBJ2-1; 11 bases align to TRBD2. The CDR3 is 14 amino acids. Looked up from germline, CDR1 is SGHAT and CDR2 is FQNNGV. V was clipped by 5 bases and J by 9 bases; unmatched bases: 6. As DNA, the CDR3 is TGTGCCAGCAGCCCTATAGCGGGGGGGCCTGAGCAGTTCTTC. Its translation: CASSPIAGGPEQFF.

This clone was detected a few times. The gene calls are TRBV24-1 and TRBJ1-1, with no clear D. The CDR3 loop spans 13 amino acids. Germline values: CDR1 KGHDR, CDR2 SFDVKD. The V gene lost 9 bases and the J gene lost 8 bases, with 18 bases spanning the gap. The CDR3 sequence is CATGWESRTEAFF. The CDR3 nucleotides are TGTGCCACCGGTTGGGAGTCCCGAACGGAAGCTTTCTTT.

The rearrangement links TRBV2 to TRBJ2-2; TRBD1 is a possible D gene (6 bases). This CDR3 region has 15 residues. V gave up 6 bases and J gave up 0 bases, with 11 bases separating them. CDR1 is SNHLY and CDR2 is FYNNEI in the germline V gene. The CDR3 region is CASREAGANTGELFF. Written as DNA, the CDR3 is TGTGCCAGCAGGGAGGCAGGGGCGAACACCGGGGAGCTGTTTTTT.

In its sample, this clone was seen once. The chain is built from TRBV5-4 and TRBJ2-1, with D possibly TRBD1 on 5 matching bases. Germline V gene data show CDR1 as SGHNT and CDR2 as YYREEE (reference sequence). Trimming stripped 3 bases from V and 5 bases from J, with 9 bases between. The CDR3 covers 13 residues. CDR3 sequence: CASSSRQNNEQFF. The CDR3 region has the DNA TGTGCCAGCAGCTCCCGACAGAACAATGAGCAGTTCTTC.

The V call is TRBV6-1, the J call TRBJ2-2; perhaps TRBD1 as D (5 bases). V shed 3 bases and J shed 6 bases, with 11 bases lying between them. The CDR3 extends over 14 amino acids. Germline V CDR1 and CDR2: MNHNS, SASEGT. The CDR3 loop is CASSDTGAAGELFF. CDR3 coding DNA: TGTGCCAGCAGTGATACTGGGGCTGCCGGGGAGCTGTTTTTT.

V is TRBV27 and J is TRBJ1-5; D is undetermined. The germline CDR1 and CDR2 sequences are MNHEY and SMNVEV (reference sequence). V was shortened by 6 bases and J by 2 bases, with 5 bases between the two germline ends. The CDR3 has 12 amino acids. CDR3 in DNA: TGTGCCAGCAGGGAGGGCAATCAGCCCCAGCATTTT. It translates to CASREGNQPQHF.